The T cell receptor (beta chain) described here comes from a study of T cell responses to AZD1222 COVID-19 vaccine. Study observations and caveats: Per reports, nearly half of all spike-specific TCRs target regions that are unmutated in variants. No repertoire was sampled before or during the peak T cell response, only after it. Baseline testing showed seropositivity in only a handful of AZD1222 recipients.

Analyses pooled second doses at about 4 or about 12 weeks. Data came from immunoSEQ multiplex PCR; TCRdb stores just in-frame clones and leaves some out. The sample lists more than 150,000 clones, 80% to 90% occurring once. With regard to this clone: Its antigen is unidentified.

The CDR3 loop spans 14 amino acids. Germline V lookup: CDR1 MNHEY, CDR2 SVGAGI. The V gene end was trimmed by 9 bases and the J gene end by 1 base; junction bases not matched to a gene: 7. Sequences were derived from peripheral blood, sampled 28 days after the second AZD1222 dose. The gene calls are TRBV6-5 and TRBJ1-1, with 8 bases that match TRBD1. The sequence came from an adult who received the AZD1222 COVID-19 vaccine. CDR3 in amino acids: CASGQGRENTEAFF. The CDR3 DNA sequence: TGTGCCAGTGGACAGGGAAGAGAGAACACTGAAGCTTTCTTT.